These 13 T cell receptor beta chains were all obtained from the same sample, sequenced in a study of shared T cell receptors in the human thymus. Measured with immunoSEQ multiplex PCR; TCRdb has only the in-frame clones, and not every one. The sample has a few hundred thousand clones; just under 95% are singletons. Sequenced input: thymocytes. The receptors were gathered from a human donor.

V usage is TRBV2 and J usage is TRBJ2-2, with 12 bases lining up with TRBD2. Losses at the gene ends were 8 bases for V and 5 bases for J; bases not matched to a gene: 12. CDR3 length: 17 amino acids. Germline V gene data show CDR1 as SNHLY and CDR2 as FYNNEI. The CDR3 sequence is CASLTTSGGVRTGELFF. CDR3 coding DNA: TGTGCCAGCCTGACGACTAGCGGGGGAGTGCGGACCGGGGAGCTGTTTTTT.

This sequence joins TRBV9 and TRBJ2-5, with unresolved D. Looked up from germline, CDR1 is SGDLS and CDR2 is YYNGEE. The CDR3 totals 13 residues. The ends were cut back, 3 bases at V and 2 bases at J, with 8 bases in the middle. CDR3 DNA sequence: TGTGCCAGCAGCGGACCCCGACAAGAGACCCAGTACTTC. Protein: CASSGPRQETQYF.

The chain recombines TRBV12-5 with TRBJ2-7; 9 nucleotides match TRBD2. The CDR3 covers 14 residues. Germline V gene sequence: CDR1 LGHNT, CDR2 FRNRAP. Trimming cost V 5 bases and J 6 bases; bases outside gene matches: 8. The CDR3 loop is CASGAIAGAPEQYF. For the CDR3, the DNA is TGTGCTAGTGGTGCCATAGCGGGGGCCCCCGAGCAGTACTTC.

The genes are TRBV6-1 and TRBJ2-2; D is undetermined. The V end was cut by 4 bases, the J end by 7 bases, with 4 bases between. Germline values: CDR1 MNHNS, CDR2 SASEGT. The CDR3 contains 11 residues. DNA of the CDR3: TGTGCCAGCAGTGCAGTCGGGGAGCTGTTTTTT. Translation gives CASSAVGELFF.

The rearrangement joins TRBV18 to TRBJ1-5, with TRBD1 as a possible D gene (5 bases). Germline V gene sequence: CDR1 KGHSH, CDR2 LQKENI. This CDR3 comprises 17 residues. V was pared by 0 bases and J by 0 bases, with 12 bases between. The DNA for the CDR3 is TGTGCCAGCTCACCACCTGGGGGGTCCTATAGCAATCAGCCCCAGCATTTT. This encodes CASSPPGGSYSNQPQHF.

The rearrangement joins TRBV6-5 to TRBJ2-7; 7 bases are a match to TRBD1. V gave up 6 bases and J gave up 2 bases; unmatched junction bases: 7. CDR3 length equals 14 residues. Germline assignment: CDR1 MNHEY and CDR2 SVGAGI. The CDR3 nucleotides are TGTGCCAGCAGAAACCAGGGGGTGACCTACGAGCAGTACTTC. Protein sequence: CASRNQGVTYEQYF.

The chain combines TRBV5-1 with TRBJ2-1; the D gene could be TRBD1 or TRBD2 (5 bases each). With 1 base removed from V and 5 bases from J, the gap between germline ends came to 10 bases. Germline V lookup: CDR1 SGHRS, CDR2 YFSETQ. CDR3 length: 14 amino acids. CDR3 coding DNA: TGCGCCAGCAGCTTGAATGGGGGAAACAATGAGCAGTTCTTC. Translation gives CASSLNGGNNEQFF.

In DNA, the CDR3 is TGTGCCAGCACCCTACCTATCGGGAGAACCTACGAGCAGTACTTC. This codes for CASTLPIGRTYEQYF. The V gene is TRBV7-2, the J gene TRBJ2-7; D possibly corresponds to TRBD2 (6 bases). Germline lookup yields CDR1 SGHTA and CDR2 FQGNSA. The CDR3 runs to 15 residues. With 7 bases removed from V and 2 bases from J, the gap between germline ends came to 18 bases.

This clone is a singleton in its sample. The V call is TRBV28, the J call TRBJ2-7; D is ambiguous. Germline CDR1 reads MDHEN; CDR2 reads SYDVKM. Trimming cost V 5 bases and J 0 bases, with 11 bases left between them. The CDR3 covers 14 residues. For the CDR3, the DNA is TGTGCCAGCAGTATCCCCGGCCGCTCCTACGAGCAGTACTTC. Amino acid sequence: CASSIPGRSYEQYF. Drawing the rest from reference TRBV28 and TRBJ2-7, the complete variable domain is DVKVTQSSRYLVKRTGEKVFLECVQDMDHENMFWYRQDPGLGLRLIYFSYDVKMKEKGDIPEGYSVSREKKERFSLILESASTNQTSMYLCASSIPGRSYEQYFGPGTRLTVT.

The CDR3 nucleotides are TGTGCCAGCAGTTTCGGGGGCTCTGGAAACACCATATATTTT. Amino acid sequence: CASSFGGSGNTIYF. The chain is built from TRBV27 and TRBJ1-3; TRBD1 is a possible D gene (5 bases). Germline CDR1 is MNHEY and CDR2 is SMNVEV (reference sequence). V dropped 3 bases and J dropped 0 bases, with 6 bases sitting between them. The CDR3 extends over 14 amino acids.

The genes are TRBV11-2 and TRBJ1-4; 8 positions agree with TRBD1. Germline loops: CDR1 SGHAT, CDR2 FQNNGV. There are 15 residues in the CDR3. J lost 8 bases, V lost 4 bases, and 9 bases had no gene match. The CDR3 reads CASSSSTGDIEKLFF. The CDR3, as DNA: TGTGCCAGCAGCTCTTCGACAGGGGATATAGAAAAACTGTTTTTT.

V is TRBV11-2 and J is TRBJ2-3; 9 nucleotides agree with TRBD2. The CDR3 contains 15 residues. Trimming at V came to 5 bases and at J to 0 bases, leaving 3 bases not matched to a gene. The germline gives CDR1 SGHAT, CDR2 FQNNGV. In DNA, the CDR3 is TGTGCCAGCAGCGCGGGGGGGGGCAGCACAGATACGCAGTATTTT. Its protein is CASSAGGGSTDTQYF.

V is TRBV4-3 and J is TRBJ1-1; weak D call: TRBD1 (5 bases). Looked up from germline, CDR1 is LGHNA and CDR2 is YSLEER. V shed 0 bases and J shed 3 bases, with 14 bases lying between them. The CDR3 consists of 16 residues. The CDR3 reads CASSQDRRGSDTEAFF. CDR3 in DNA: TGCGCCAGCAGCCAAGATAGAAGGGGCTCGGACACTGAAGCTTTCTTT.